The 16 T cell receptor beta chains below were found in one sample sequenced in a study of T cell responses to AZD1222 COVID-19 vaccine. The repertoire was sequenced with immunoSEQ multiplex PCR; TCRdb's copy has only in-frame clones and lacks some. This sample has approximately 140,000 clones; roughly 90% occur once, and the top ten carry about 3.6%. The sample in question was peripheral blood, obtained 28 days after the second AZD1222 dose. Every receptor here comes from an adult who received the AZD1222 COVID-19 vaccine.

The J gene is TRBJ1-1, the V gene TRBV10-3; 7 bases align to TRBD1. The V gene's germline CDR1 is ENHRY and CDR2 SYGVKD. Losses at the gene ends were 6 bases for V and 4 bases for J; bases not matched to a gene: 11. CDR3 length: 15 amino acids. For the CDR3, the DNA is TGTGCCATCAGCAACATCGGACAGGCGGTCACTGAAGCTTTCTTT. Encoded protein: CAISNIGQAVTEAFF.

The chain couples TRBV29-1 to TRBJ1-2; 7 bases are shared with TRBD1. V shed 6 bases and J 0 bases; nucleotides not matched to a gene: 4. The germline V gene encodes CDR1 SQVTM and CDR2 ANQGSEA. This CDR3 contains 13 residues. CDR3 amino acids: CSVRTGANYGYTF. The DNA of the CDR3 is TGCAGCGTGAGGACAGGAGCTAACTATGGCTACACCTTC.

CDR3 region: CAWSVFGGTGTGGYNEQFF. The CDR3 DNA reads TGTGCCTGGAGTGTATTTGGGGGAACCGGGACAGGGGGCTACAATGAGCAGTTCTTC. The chain links TRBV30 to TRBJ2-1; TRBD1 matches at 11 bases. The ends lost 0 bases at V and 3 bases at J; junction bases unmatched: 13. CDR1 GTSNPN and CDR2 SVGIG come from the germline V gene (reference sequence). The CDR3 runs to 19 residues.

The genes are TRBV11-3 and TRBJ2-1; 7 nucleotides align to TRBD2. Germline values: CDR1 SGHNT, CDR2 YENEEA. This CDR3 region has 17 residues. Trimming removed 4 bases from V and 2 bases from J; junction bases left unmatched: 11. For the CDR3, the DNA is TGTGCCAGCAGCTCCCTGCCCTCTAGCGGTACCTACAATGAGCAGTTCTTC. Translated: CASSSLPSSGTYNEQFF.

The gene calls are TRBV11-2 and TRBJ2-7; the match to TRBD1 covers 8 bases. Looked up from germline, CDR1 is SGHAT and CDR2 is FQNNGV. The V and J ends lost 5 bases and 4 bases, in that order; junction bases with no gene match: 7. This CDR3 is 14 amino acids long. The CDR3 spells CASSPTGGSYEQYF. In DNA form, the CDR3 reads TGTGCCAGCAGCCCAACAGGGGGTTCTTACGAGCAGTACTTC.

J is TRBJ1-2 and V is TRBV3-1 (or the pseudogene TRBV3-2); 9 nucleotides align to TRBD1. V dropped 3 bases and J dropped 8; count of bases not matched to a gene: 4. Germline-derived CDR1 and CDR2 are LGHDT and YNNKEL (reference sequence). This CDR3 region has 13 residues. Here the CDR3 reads CASSHGTGNGYTF. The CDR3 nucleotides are TGTGCCAGCAGCCACGGGACAGGGAACGGCTACACCTTC.

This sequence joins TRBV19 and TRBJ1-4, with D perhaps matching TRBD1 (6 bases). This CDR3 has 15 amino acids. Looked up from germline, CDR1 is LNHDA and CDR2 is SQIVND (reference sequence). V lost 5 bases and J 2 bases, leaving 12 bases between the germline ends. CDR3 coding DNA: TGTGCCAGTAGTCTTCAACAGGGTACTAATGAAAAACTGTTTTTT. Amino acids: CASSLQQGTNEKLFF.

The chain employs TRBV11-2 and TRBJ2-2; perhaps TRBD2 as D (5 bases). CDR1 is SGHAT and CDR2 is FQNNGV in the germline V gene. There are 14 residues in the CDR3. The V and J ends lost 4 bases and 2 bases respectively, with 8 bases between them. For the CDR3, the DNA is TGTGCCAGCAGCTGGAGGACTAACACCGGGGAGCTGTTTTTT. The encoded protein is CASSWRTNTGELFF.

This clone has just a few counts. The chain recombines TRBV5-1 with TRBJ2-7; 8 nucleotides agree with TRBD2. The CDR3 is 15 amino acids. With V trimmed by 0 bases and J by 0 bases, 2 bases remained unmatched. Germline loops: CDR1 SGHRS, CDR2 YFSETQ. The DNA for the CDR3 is TGCGCCAGCAGCTTGGGACTAGCGAACTCCTACGAGCAGTACTTC. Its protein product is CASSLGLANSYEQYF.

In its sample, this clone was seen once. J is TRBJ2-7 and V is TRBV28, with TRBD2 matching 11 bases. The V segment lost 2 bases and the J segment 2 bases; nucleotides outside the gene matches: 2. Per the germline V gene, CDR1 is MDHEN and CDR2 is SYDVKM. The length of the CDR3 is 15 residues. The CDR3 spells CASSLILAGAYEQYF. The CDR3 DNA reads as TGTGCCAGCAGTTTAATACTAGCGGGAGCCTACGAGCAGTACTTC.

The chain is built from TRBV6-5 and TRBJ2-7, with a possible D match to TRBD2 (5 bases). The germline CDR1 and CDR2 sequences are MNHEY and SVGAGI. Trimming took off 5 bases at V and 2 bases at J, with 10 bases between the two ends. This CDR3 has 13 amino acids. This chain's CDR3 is CASSPATTYEQYF. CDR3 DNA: TGTGCCAGCAGTCCAGCGACTACCTACGAGCAGTACTTC.

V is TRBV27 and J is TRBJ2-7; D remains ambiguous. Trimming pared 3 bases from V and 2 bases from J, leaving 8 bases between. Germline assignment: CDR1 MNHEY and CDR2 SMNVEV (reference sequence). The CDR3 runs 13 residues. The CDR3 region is CASSFAPTYEQYF. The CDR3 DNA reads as TGTGCCAGCAGTTTTGCCCCCACCTACGAGCAGTACTTC.

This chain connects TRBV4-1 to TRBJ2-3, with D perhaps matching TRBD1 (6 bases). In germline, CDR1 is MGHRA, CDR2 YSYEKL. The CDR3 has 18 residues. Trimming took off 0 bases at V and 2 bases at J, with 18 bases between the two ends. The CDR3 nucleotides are TGCGCCAGCAGCCAAGATCCCCGGGACAAAGGGATCACAGATACGCAGTATTTT. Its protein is CASSQDPRDKGITDTQYF.

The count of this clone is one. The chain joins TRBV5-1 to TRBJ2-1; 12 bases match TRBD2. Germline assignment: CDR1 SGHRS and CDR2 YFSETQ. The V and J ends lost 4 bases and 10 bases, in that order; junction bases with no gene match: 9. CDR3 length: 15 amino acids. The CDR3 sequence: CASSLSSGRAGEQFF. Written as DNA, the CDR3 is TGCGCCAGCAGCCTATCTAGCGGGAGGGCCGGGGAGCAGTTCTTC.

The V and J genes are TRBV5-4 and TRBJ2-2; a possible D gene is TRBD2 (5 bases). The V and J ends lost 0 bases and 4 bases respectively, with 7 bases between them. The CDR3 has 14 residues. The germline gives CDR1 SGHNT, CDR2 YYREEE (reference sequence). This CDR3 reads CASSLEAGTGELFF. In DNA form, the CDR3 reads TGTGCCAGCAGCTTGGAGGCGGGCACCGGGGAGCTGTTTTTT.

DNA of the CDR3: TGTGCCAGCAGCCAGGGACTAGCGGGAAGTTACGAGCAGTACTTC. Protein: CASSQGLAGSYEQYF. The chain joins TRBV3-1 (or the pseudogene TRBV3-2) to TRBJ2-7; 13 positions agree with TRBD2. Germline V gene data show CDR1 as LGHDT and CDR2 as YNNKEL (reference sequence). The CDR3 is 15 amino acids. Losses at the gene ends were 3 bases for V and 4 bases for J; bases not matched to a gene: 3.